These 22 T cell receptor beta chains share one sample of origin, sequenced in a study of cytomegalovirus exposure and HLA in healthy donors. Primers for the PCR totalled 60 Vbeta and 13 Jbeta. Clones were read by immunoSEQ multiplex PCR, and TCRdb kept only the in-frame ones, dropping some. The data contain 150,000 to 200,000 clones, about 80% of them singletons. The sequencing input was PBMCs. These TCRs come from a man aged 30 to 39 in good health and CMV-seronegative.

V gene TRBV9 combines with J gene TRBJ1-2; 7 nucleotides line up with TRBD1. The CDR3 length is 16 residues. Looked up from germline, CDR1 is SGDLS and CDR2 is YYNGEE. Unmatched junction bases numbered 12, after V lost 3 bases and J lost 4 bases. The CDR3 loop is CASSASSDRVGYGYTF. The CDR3 DNA is TGTGCCAGCAGCGCGAGCAGCGACAGGGTCGGCTATGGCTACACCTTC.

Worth noting for this clone: This sample includes further DNA sequences coding for the same CDR3. The chain couples TRBV7-9 to TRBJ1-5; D is undetermined. This CDR3 comprises 12 residues. With 5 bases removed from V and 5 bases from J, the gap between germline ends came to 7 bases. Germline V CDR1 and CDR2: SEHNR, FQNEAQ (reference sequence). The CDR3 reads CASSRTDQPQHF. In nucleotides, the CDR3 is TGTGCCAGCAGCCGAACAGATCAGCCCCAGCATTTT.

In this sample, this clone turned up a few times. The rearrangement joins TRBV28 to TRBJ2-7; D uncertain. With 2 bases removed from V and 0 bases from J, the gap between germline ends came to 11 bases. CDR3 length: 15 residues. The germline V gene has CDR1 MDHEN and CDR2 SYDVKM. CDR3 amino acids: CASSLVVPGSYEQYF. CDR3 coding DNA: TGTGCCAGCAGTTTAGTAGTTCCCGGCTCCTACGAGCAGTACTTC.

The CDR3, as DNA: TGTGCCAGCCTTGGACTAGCGGCATACAATGAGCAGTTCTTC. This codes for CASLGLAAYNEQFF. The chain is built from TRBV6-1 and TRBJ2-1, with 10 bases matching TRBD2. This CDR3 comprises 14 residues. The J segment lost 4 bases and the V segment lost 8 bases, leaving 5 bases of the junction unmatched. Per the germline V gene, CDR1 is MNHNS and CDR2 is SASEGT.

The gene calls are TRBV4-1 and TRBJ1-1; D is ambiguous. Trimming shortened V by 0 bases and J by 4 bases, and 9 bases separated the two germline ends. From germline, CDR1 is MGHRA and CDR2 YSYEKL. The CDR3 is made up of 14 amino acids. As DNA, the CDR3 is TGCGCCAGCAGCCAAGACAGAAGTACCACTGAAGCTTTCTTT. This codes for CASSQDRSTTEAFF.

This chain joins TRBV2 and TRBJ1-1, with unresolved D. V dropped 3 bases and J dropped 0 bases, with 8 bases sitting between them. This CDR3 has 14 residues. Germline CDR1 SNHLY, CDR2 FYNNEI. The CDR3 loop is CASSDSVVNTEAFF. The CDR3 DNA reads as TGTGCCAGCAGTGACAGTGTTGTGAACACTGAAGCTTTCTTT.

This sequence joins TRBV6-5 and TRBJ1-1; TRBD1 agrees at 7 bases. The CDR3 runs to 15 residues. The V gene's germline CDR1 is MNHEY and CDR2 SVGAGI. Unmatched junction bases numbered 4, after V lost 2 bases and J lost 1 base. CDR3 region: CASSYQGVKNTEAFF. The CDR3 nucleotides read TGTGCCAGCAGTTACCAGGGGGTGAAGAACACTGAAGCTTTCTTT.

This clone was counted between two and nine times. The rearrangement uses TRBV6-5 and TRBJ1-1; D possibly corresponds to TRBD1 (6 bases). The V end was cut by 6 bases, the J end by 1 base, with 9 bases between. In germline, CDR1 is MNHEY, CDR2 SVGAGI. CDR3 size: 13 residues. In DNA, the CDR3 is TGTGCCAGCAGCATGGACAGGAACACTGAAGCTTTCTTT. Translated: CASSMDRNTEAFF.

The chain uses TRBV7-9 and TRBJ2-3, with D perhaps matching TRBD1 (6 bases). The germline V and J ends were trimmed by 5 bases and 6 bases, with 9 bases remaining between them. This CDR3 is 12 amino acids long. Germline-derived CDR1 and CDR2 are SEHNR and FQNEAQ (reference sequence). The CDR3 protein is CASSPQGDTQYF. Here the CDR3 DNA reads TGTGCCAGCAGCCCTCAGGGGGATACGCAGTATTTT.

The rearrangement links TRBV15 to TRBJ2-3, with TRBD1 as a possible D gene (5 bases). CDR1 and CDR2 (germline): LNHNV, YYDKDF (reference sequence). There are 14 residues in the CDR3. V shed 4 bases and J shed 2 bases, with 10 bases lying between them. CDR3 in DNA: TGTGCCACCAGCAAGGGCAGGGACACAGATACGCAGTATTTT. Its protein is CATSKGRDTDTQYF.

In its sample, this clone was seen a few times. The J gene is TRBJ1-5, the V gene TRBV19; D is unresolved. V lost 5 bases and J lost 0, with 14 bases in between. The CDR3 is 16 residues long. The germline V gene encodes CDR1 LNHDA and CDR2 SQIVND (reference sequence). Here the CDR3 reads CASSFPKSNSNQPQHF. DNA for the CDR3: TGTGCCAGTAGTTTCCCAAAGAGTAATAGCAATCAGCCCCAGCATTTT.

CDR3 in amino acids: CASSYSQGRDLEQYF. The CDR3 DNA is TGTGCCAGCAGTTACTCACAGGGTAGGGATCTCGAGCAGTACTTC. V and J are TRBV6-5 and TRBJ2-7, with D possibly matching TRBD1 (6 bases). V dropped 0 bases and J dropped 6 bases, with 15 bases sitting between them. From germline, CDR1 is MNHEY and CDR2 SVGAGI. The CDR3 runs to 15 residues.

The genes are TRBV9 and TRBJ2-2; TRBD2 matches at 8 bases. Germline CDR1 SGDLS, CDR2 YYNGEE. V gave up 2 bases and J gave up 9 bases; unmatched junction bases: 9. This CDR3 comprises 15 residues. For the CDR3, the DNA is TGTGCCAGCAGCGTCTACACTAGCGGTCCCCGGGAGCTGTTTTTT. It translates to CASSVYTSGPRELFF.

The chain recombines TRBV7-8 with TRBJ2-3, with 16 bases identical to TRBD2. This CDR3 is built from 18 residues. Germline V lookup: CDR1 SGHVS, CDR2 FQNEAQ. With 5 bases clipped from V and 4 bases from J, the junction kept 9 bases outside the gene matches. The CDR3 sequence is CASSPGLAGGPVADTQYF. As DNA, the CDR3 is TGTGCCAGCAGCCCGGGACTAGCGGGAGGGCCGGTTGCAGATACGCAGTATTTT.

This chain connects TRBV29-1 to TRBJ2-7, with a tentative D call TRBD2 (5 bases). CDR1 is SQVTM, CDR2 ANQGSEA, per germline. The CDR3 is made up of 11 amino acids. V was shortened by 5 bases and J by 3 bases, with 8 bases between the two germline ends. Written as DNA, the CDR3 is TGCAGCGTTCAGGACTTCTACGAGCAGTACTTC. Amino acids: CSVQDFYEQYF.

The chain employs TRBV7-8 and TRBJ2-5; D gene unclear. Germline V lookup: CDR1 SGHVS, CDR2 FQNEAQ. CDR3 size: 13 residues. Trimming removed 5 bases at V and 2 bases at J, with 9 bases between. As DNA, the CDR3 is TGTGCCAGCAGCATCACAGAACAAGAGACCCAGTACTTC. It is translated as CASSITEQETQYF.

The rearrangement joins TRBV29-1 to TRBJ1-4, with TRBD1 matching over 7 bases. J gave up 0 bases and V 5 bases, and 3 bases lay outside the gene matches. The CDR3 loop spans 14 amino acids. Germline V gene data show CDR1 as SQVTM and CDR2 as ANQGSEA. The chain's CDR3 is CSVWGTATNEKLFF. The DNA of the CDR3 is TGCAGCGTTTGGGGGACAGCAACTAATGAAAAACTGTTTTTT.

The chain couples TRBV7-2 to TRBJ2-7; 7 positions match TRBD1. Trimming removed 5 bases from V and 0 bases from J; junction bases left unmatched: 4. This CDR3 spans 14 amino acids. Per the germline V gene, CDR1 is SGHTA and CDR2 is FQGNSA. The CDR3 here is CASSKTGSSYEQYF. CDR3 bases: TGTGCCAGCAGCAAGACAGGGAGCTCCTACGAGCAGTACTTC.

This CDR3 is CASSQNPNYGYTF. The CDR3 DNA is TGTGCCAGCAGCCAGAACCCTAACTATGGCTACACCTTC. This chain links TRBV9 with TRBJ1-2; D unresolved. The CDR3 consists of 13 residues. Germline V gene data show CDR1 as SGDLS and CDR2 as YYNGEE. With 4 bases removed from V and 0 bases from J, the gap between germline ends came to 7 bases.

The chain carries TRBV2 and TRBJ1-1; 7 bases fit TRBD1. CDR1 is SNHLY and CDR2 is FYNNEI in the germline V gene. The CDR3 is 11 residues long. The junction had 7 bases not matched to a gene; V was cut back by 8 bases and J by 10 bases. The CDR3 sequence: CASGRQGGAFF. CDR3 DNA: TGTGCCAGCGGTAGACAGGGTGGAGCTTTCTTT.

The chain is built from TRBV4-1 and TRBJ2-3; D gene unclear. The V end lost 1 base, the J end lost 3 bases, and 8 bases lay between the germline ends. The CDR3 extends over 14 amino acids. Germline CDR1 MGHRA, CDR2 YSYEKL. The DNA of the CDR3 is TGCGCCAGCAGCCAAGTTCTTGTGACAGATACGCAGTATTTT. It codes for CASSQVLVTDTQYF.

With respect to this clone: The junction shows a germline mismatch at one end, possibly a read error. This chain connects TRBV5-4 to TRBJ1-2; TRBD1 is a possible D gene (6 bases). Germline V gives CDR1 SGHNT, CDR2 YYREEE (reference sequence). The CDR3 has 17 residues. The CDR3 sequence is CASSFRSTGGPNYGYIF. Written as DNA, the CDR3 is TGTGCCAGCAGCTTTCGGTCGACGGGGGGCCCAAACTATGGCTACATCTTC.